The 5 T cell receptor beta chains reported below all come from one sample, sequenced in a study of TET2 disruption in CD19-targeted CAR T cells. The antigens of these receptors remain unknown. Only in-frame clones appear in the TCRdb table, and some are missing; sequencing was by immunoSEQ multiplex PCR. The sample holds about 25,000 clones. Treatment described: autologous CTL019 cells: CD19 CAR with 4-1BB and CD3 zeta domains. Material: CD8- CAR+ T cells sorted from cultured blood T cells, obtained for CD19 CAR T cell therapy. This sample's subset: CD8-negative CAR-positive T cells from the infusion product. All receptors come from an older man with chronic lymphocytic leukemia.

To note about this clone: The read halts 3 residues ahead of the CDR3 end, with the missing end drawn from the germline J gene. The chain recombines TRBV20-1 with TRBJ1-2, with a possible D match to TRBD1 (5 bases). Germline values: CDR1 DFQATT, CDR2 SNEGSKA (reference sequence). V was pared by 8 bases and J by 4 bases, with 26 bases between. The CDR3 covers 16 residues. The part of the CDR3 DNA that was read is TGCAGTCCCCTGTCAGGGATATCCCAATTCGGCTATGGC. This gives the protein CSPLSGISQFGYG. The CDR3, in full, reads CSPLSGISQFGYGYTF.

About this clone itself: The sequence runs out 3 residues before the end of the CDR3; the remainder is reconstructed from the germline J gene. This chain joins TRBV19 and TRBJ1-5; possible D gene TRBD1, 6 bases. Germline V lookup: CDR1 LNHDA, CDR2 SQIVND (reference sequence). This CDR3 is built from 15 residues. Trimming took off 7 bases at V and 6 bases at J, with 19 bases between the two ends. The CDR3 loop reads CASMGRGGTGQPQHF. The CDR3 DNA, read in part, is TGTGCCAGTATGGGTCGAGGGGGTACGGGTCAGCCC.

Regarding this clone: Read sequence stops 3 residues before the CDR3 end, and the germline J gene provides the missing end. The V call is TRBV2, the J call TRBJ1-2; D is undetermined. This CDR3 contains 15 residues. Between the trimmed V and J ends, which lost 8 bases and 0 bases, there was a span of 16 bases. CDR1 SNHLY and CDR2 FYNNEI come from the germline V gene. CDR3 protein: CASRGAGLSNYGYTF. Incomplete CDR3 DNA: TGTGCCAGCCGGGGAGCAGGCCTTTCTAACTATGGC.

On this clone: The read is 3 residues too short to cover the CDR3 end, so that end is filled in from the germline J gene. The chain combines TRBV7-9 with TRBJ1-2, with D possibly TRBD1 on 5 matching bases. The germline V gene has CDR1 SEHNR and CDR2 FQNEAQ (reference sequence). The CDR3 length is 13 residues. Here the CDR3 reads CASSSSGFGDYTF. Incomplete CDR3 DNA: TGTGCCAGCAGCTCGTCAGGGTTTGGCGAC.

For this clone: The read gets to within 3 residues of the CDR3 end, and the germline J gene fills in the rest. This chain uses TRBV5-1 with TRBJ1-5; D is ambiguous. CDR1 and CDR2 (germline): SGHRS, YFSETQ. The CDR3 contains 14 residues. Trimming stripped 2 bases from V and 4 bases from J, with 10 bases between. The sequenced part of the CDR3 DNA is TGCGCCAGCAGCTTCTCACCCGGGAATCAGCCC. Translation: CASSFSPGNQP. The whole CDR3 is CASSFSPGNQPQHF.